This passage covers 9 T cell receptor beta chains from one sample sequenced in a study of T cell responses to AZD1222 COVID-19 vaccine. This table comes from immunoSEQ multiplex PCR, and its TCRdb copy is limited to in-frame clones, with some not included. The sample holds 90,000 to 100,000 clones; almost 90% are singletons and the top ten take 16%. Material: peripheral blood, obtained 28 days after the second AZD1222 dose. The source is an adult who received the AZD1222 COVID-19 vaccine.

The chain joins TRBV24-1 to TRBJ1-2, with no clear D. The V end lost 4 bases, the J end lost 0 bases, and 2 bases lay between the germline ends. The CDR3 loop spans 12 amino acids. In germline, CDR1 is KGHDR, CDR2 SFDVKD. The CDR3 bases are TGTGCCACCAGTGAGGCTAACTATGGCTACACCTTC. Protein sequence: CATSEANYGYTF.

The rearrangement joins TRBV5-1 to TRBJ2-1; D is unclear. The CDR3 extends over 12 amino acids. In germline, CDR1 is SGHRS, CDR2 YFSETQ. With 0 bases removed from V and 6 bases from J, the gap between germline ends came to 4 bases. CDR3 sequence reads: CASSLVSNEQFF. CDR3 bases: TGCGCCAGCAGCTTGGTTAGCAATGAGCAGTTCTTC.

This chain uses TRBV19 with TRBJ2-7, with 8 bases aligning to TRBD2. CDR3 length: 14 amino acids. Germline V gene lookup returns CDR1 LNHDA and CDR2 SQIVND (reference sequence). V lost 3 bases to trimming and J lost 3 bases; unmatched junction nucleotides: 4. The CDR3: CASSMTSANYEQYF. The CDR3 coding sequence is TGTGCCAGTAGTATGACTAGCGCGAACTACGAGCAGTACTTC.

This clone showed up just once. V and J are TRBV19 and TRBJ2-2; perhaps TRBD1 as D (6 bases). The CDR3 consists of 14 residues. Trimming shortened V by 8 bases and J by 1 base, and 11 bases separated the two germline ends. Germline CDR1 and CDR2: LNHDA and SQIVND (reference sequence). CDR3 region: CASVVTGNTGELFF. The CDR3 DNA sequence: TGTGCCAGTGTTGTGACAGGGAACACCGGGGAGCTGTTTTTT.

CDR3 coding DNA: TGTGCCGGGAGAGTGGACAGGGGAGGTTACGAGCAGTACTTC. Residues: CAGRVDRGGYEQYF. The chain employs TRBV6-5 and TRBJ2-7, with 9 bases identical to TRBD1. Germline CDR1 is MNHEY and CDR2 is SVGAGI. After removal of 11 bases from V and 4 bases from J, the junction contained 12 bases not matched to a gene. CDR3 length: 14 residues.

The chain recombines TRBV27 with TRBJ1-6, with a weak D call TRBD1 (6 bases). Germline lookup yields CDR1 MNHEY and CDR2 SMNVEV (reference sequence). The CDR3 covers 15 residues. V was cut by 2 bases and J by 6 bases, with 11 bases left in between. CDR3 residues: CASSLNRASNSPLHF. The CDR3 DNA reads as TGTGCCAGCAGTTTAAACAGGGCGAGTAATTCACCCCTCCACTTT.

J is TRBJ2-1 and V is TRBV5-6; 12 positions match TRBD2. The CDR3 consists of 15 residues. CDR1 SGHDT and CDR2 YYEEEE come from the germline V gene. The junction had 2 bases not matched to a gene; V was cut back by 4 bases and J by 3 bases. CDR3 sequence reads: CASSPTSGSYNEQFF. In DNA, the CDR3 is TGTGCCAGCAGCCCGACTAGCGGGAGCTACAATGAGCAGTTCTTC.

This chain links TRBV24-1 with TRBJ2-2; 7 nucleotides agree with TRBD2. V shed 4 bases, J shed 6 bases, and the junction held 4 bases outside the gene matches. This CDR3 has 14 residues. Germline V gives CDR1 KGHDR, CDR2 SFDVKD. CDR3 nucleotide sequence: TGTGCCACCAGTGACCGACTAGCATCCGGGGAGCTGTTTTTT. Translation gives CATSDRLASGELFF.

The chain joins TRBV2 to TRBJ1-1; 7 bases are shared with TRBD1. Looked up from germline, CDR1 is SNHLY and CDR2 is FYNNEI. V shed 1 base and J 6 bases; nucleotides not matched to a gene: 5. CDR3 size: 14 residues. In DNA form, the CDR3 reads TGTGCCAGCAGTGAAGTGTACAGGGGTTCTGAAGCTTTCTTT. As protein: CASSEVYRGSEAFF. Full variable domain (outside the CDR3, taken from reference TRBV2 and TRBJ1-1): EPEVTQTPSHQVTQMGQEVILRCVPISNHLYFYWYRQILGQKVEFLVSFYNNEISEKSEIFDDQFSVERPDGSNFTLKIRSTKLEDSAMYFCASSEVYRGSEAFFGQGTRLTVV.